The 19 T cell receptor beta chains in this list originate from one sample, sequenced in a study of identical twins. Each CDR3 protein gets one entry after TCRdb re-called the 5' RACE reads with MiXCR. The profile shows around 960,000 distinct CDR3 sequences, roughly 12% of them singletons. These data were also reused for a study on yellow fever vaccine responses in identical twins.

What was sequenced was PBMCs. The origin of the receptors is a woman aged 18-35 years in good health.

The DNA of the CDR3 is TGTGCCAGCAGCTTGGGGGTTATCGGGAGCTCCTATAATTCACCCCTCCACTTT. Its translation is CASSLGVIGSSYNSPLHF. The chain uses TRBV5-5 and TRBJ1-6; D gene ambiguous. Looked up from germline, CDR1 is SGHKS and CDR2 is YYEKEE (reference sequence). V lost 0 bases and J lost 0, with 13 bases in between. The length of the CDR3 is 18 residues.

V and J are TRBV24-1 and TRBJ2-3; tentatively, D is TRBD2 (5 bases). Between the trimmed V and J ends, which lost 8 bases and 2 bases, there was a span of 25 bases. Germline-derived CDR1 and CDR2 are KGHDR and SFDVKD. This CDR3 contains 18 residues. The CDR3 protein is CATTQGLWASQVTDTQYF. CDR3 sequence (DNA): TGTGCCACCACCCAAGGATTGTGGGCTAGCCAAGTCACAGATACGCAGTATTTT.

This clonotype was seen a few times. The V call is TRBV15, the J call TRBJ2-1; no firm D call. V dropped 0 bases and J dropped 9 bases, with 6 bases sitting between them. This CDR3 has 12 residues. CDR1 is LNHNV, CDR2 YYDKDF, per germline (reference sequence). The DNA of the CDR3 is TGTGCCACCAGCAGAGATCTTAGTGAGCAGTTCTTC. Residues: CATSRDLSEQFF.

This chain connects TRBV4-2 to TRBJ2-1, with 8 bases identical to TRBD2. V trimming: 1 base; J trimming: 4 bases; junction bases outside the gene matches: 6. This CDR3 is 16 amino acids long. Germline V CDR1 and CDR2: LGHNA, YNFKEQ. CDR3 nucleotide sequence: TGTGCCAGCAGCCAAGGGACTAGCAGCCAGTACAATGAGCAGTTCTTC. Protein: CASSQGTSSQYNEQFF.

This clonotype turned up a few times. The chain employs TRBV12-3 or TRBV12-4 and TRBJ1-1; D is unclear. The germline V and J ends were trimmed by 6 bases and 0 bases, with 8 bases remaining between them. The CDR3 has 13 amino acids. CDR3 region: CASSVSLNTEAFF. The CDR3 DNA follows: TGTGCCAGCAGCGTAAGCCTGAACACTGAAGCTTTCTTT.

V is TRBV29-1 and J is TRBJ1-1, with a tentative D call TRBD1 (6 bases). V was clipped by 8 bases and J by 8 bases, with 18 bases between them. Germline lookup yields CDR1 SQVTM and CDR2 ANQGSEA. The CDR3 is 12 amino acids. The CDR3 region has the DNA TGCAGCTTCCGGAGGGCTAGGGGGGAAGCTTTCTTT. It encodes CSFRRARGEAFF.

The rearrangement links TRBV18 to TRBJ2-1; D unclear. CDR1 and CDR2 from the germline V gene are KGHSH and LQKENI. There are 14 residues in the CDR3. The V end lost 3 bases, the J end lost 3 bases, and 9 bases lay between the germline ends. The CDR3 DNA reads as TGTGCCAGCTCACCGGTTGTAGACTACAATGAGCAGTTCTTC. Translated, it gives CASSPVVDYNEQFF.

This clonotype occurred a few times. CDR3 bases: TGTGCCAGCAGACCCTGGCCCGCAGATACGCAGTATTTT. Amino acid sequence: CASRPWPADTQYF. V is TRBV12-3 or TRBV12-4 and J is TRBJ2-3; D uncertain. The length of the CDR3 is 13 residues. V lost 6 bases and J lost 4, with 11 bases in between.

The V and J genes are TRBV6-1 and TRBJ2-7, with D unclear. Germline-derived CDR1 and CDR2 are MNHNS and SASEGT. The CDR3 has 14 amino acids. V was trimmed by 6 bases and J by 2 bases, leaving 14 bases between them. The CDR3 DNA is TGTGCCAGCAGCGTCGACCCCGGTACCTACGAGCAGTACGTC. Translated: CASSVDPGTYEQYV.

This clonotype was seen ten or more times. The rearrangement uses TRBV28 and TRBJ2-3, with TRBD2 as a possible D gene (6 bases). Trimming took 4 bases from V and 2 from J, leaving 10 bases between them. The length of the CDR3 is 14 residues. Germline-derived CDR1 and CDR2 are MDHEN and SYDVKM. For the CDR3, the DNA is TGTGCCAGCAGTTCGTGGACTACCACAGATACGCAGTATTTT. Translation gives CASSSWTTTDTQYF.

This rearrangement joins TRBV5-1 to TRBJ1-4; no firm D call. The germline V gene encodes CDR1 SGHRS and CDR2 YFSETQ. This CDR3 has 14 amino acids. V was cut by 5 bases and J by 3 bases, with 11 bases left in between. The CDR3 spells CASRPWGPNEKLFF. The CDR3 DNA reads as TGCGCCAGCAGGCCCTGGGGTCCTAATGAAAAACTGTTTTTT.

This chain connects TRBV6-1 to TRBJ2-7, with D possibly TRBD1 on 5 matching bases. This CDR3 contains 13 residues. Germline V gene lookup returns CDR1 MNHNS and CDR2 SASEGT. The germline V and J ends were trimmed by 10 bases and 4 bases, with 17 bases remaining between them. The CDR3 loop reads CATGRRELYEQYF. The CDR3, as DNA: TGTGCCACCGGACGCAGGGAATTGTACGAGCAGTACTTC.

CDR3 DNA: TGTGCCAGCTCCCGAGATCCCCCTGGGGCCAACGTCCTGACTTTC. It specifies CASSRDPPGANVLTF. The chain combines TRBV18 with TRBJ2-6; D remains unclear. The germline V and J ends were trimmed by 6 bases and 2 bases, with 11 bases remaining between them. Per germline, CDR1 KGHSH and CDR2 LQKENI. The CDR3 spans 15 residues. Filled out from reference TRBV18 and TRBJ2-6, the complete variable domain reads NAGVMQNPRHLVRRRGQEARLRCSPMKGHSHVYWYRQLPEEGLKFMVYLQKENIIDESGMPKERFSAEFPKEGPSILRIQQVVRGDSAAYFCASSRDPPGANVLTFGAGSRLTVL.

This clonotype was found a few times. V usage is TRBV6-5 and J usage is TRBJ1-4; TRBD1 is a possible D gene (5 bases). V lost 0 bases and J 8 bases, leaving 16 bases between the germline ends. Germline values: CDR1 MNHEY, CDR2 SVGAGI. The length of the CDR3 is 16 residues. The CDR3 DNA is TGTGCCAGCAGTTACTCGACGGGGGAGGGATACGAAAAACTGTTTTTT. As protein: CASSYSTGEGYEKLFF.

The chain couples TRBV7-2 to TRBJ1-5; 7 positions match TRBD1. V dropped 1 base and J dropped 10; count of bases not matched to a gene: 7. The length of the CDR3 is 14 residues. Germline V CDR1 and CDR2: SGHTA, FQGNSA. In DNA, the CDR3 is TGTGCCAGCAGCTTAGGAGACAGGGTCGGCCCCCAGCATTTT. It specifies CASSLGDRVGPQHF. Complete variable domain (other parts from reference TRBV7-2 and TRBJ1-5): GAGVSQSPSNKVTEKGKDVELRCDPISGHTALYWYRQSLGQGLEFLIYFQGNSAPDKSGLPSDRFSAERTGGSVSTLTIQRTQQEDSAVYLCASSLGDRVGPQHFGDGTRLSIL.

The chain has TRBV10-2 and TRBJ2-5; 12 bases agree with TRBD2. The V and J ends lost 3 bases and 5 bases, in that order; junction bases with no gene match: 7. In germline, CDR1 is WSHSY, CDR2 SAAADI. The CDR3 is 16 residues long. CDR3: CASSDASGRARETQYF. In DNA, the CDR3 is TGCGCCAGCAGTGATGCTAGCGGGAGGGCCAGGGAGACCCAGTACTTC.

In this sample, this clonotype turned up a few times. The genes are TRBV10-3 and TRBJ2-1; 7 bases are a match to TRBD1. V lost 0 bases and J lost 8; bases outside the gene matches: 7. This CDR3 has 15 amino acids. The germline V gene encodes CDR1 ENHRY and CDR2 SYGVKD. The CDR3 is CAISESRGPVDEQFF. As DNA, the CDR3 is TGTGCCATCAGTGAGTCGAGGGGGCCGGTCGATGAGCAGTTCTTC.

This clonotype was recorded at least ten times. The gene calls are TRBV29-1 and TRBJ2-1; D not resolved. Germline V lookup: CDR1 SQVTM, CDR2 ANQGSEA. CDR3 size: 11 residues. Trimming shortened V by 4 bases and J by 4 bases, and 5 bases separated the two germline ends. In nucleotides, the CDR3 is TGCAGCGTTGTCCAGTACAATGAGCAGTTCTTC. Translation gives CSVVQYNEQFF.

This clonotype was seen more than once but under ten times. The rearrangement links TRBV27 to TRBJ2-7; 9 bases line up with TRBD1. The CDR3 contains 17 residues. CDR1 and CDR2 from the germline V gene are MNHEY and SMNVEV (reference sequence). V was clipped by 3 bases and J by 2 bases; unmatched bases: 11. CDR3 sequence (DNA): TGTGCCAGCAGTTTTCTATCGGGGACAGGGAAGGCCTACGAGCAGTACTTC. Its protein is CASSFLSGTGKAYEQYF.